This entry lists 24 T cell receptor beta chains sequenced from one sample in a study of blood T cell repertoires in COVID-19. Method: immunoSEQ multiplex PCR; TCRdb's copy keeps in-frame clones and lacks some. Among tens of thousands of clones listed, approximately 80% were seen once. Sequencing used peripheral blood. These receptors all stem from a man older than 75 with active or convalescent COVID-19.

The V gene is TRBV10-2, the J gene TRBJ1-6; 10 nucleotides line up with TRBD1. V trimming: 2 bases; J trimming: 9 bases; junction bases outside the gene matches: 13. The CDR3 extends over 18 amino acids. In germline, CDR1 is WSHSY, CDR2 SAAADI. The CDR3 DNA is TGCGCCAGCAGTGAGCTTCCCCGCGACAGGGGGCTTCGTTCACCCCTCCACTTT. Its translation is CASSELPRDRGLRSPLHF.

The chain joins TRBV6-5 to TRBJ1-5; 9 bases are shared with TRBD1. The CDR3 has 15 residues. Unmatched junction bases numbered 9, after V lost 6 bases and J lost 6 bases. Germline V gene sequence: CDR1 MNHEY, CDR2 SVGAGI. The CDR3 DNA reads TGTGCCAGCAGGCCTACAGGGGGCAGGGGTCAGCCCCAGCATTTT. Protein product: CASRPTGGRGQPQHF.

This rearrangement joins TRBV7-6 to TRBJ2-3; D is perhaps TRBD1 (5 bases). Trimming left V 1 base short and J 4 bases short, with 12 bases between. Germline CDR1 and CDR2: SGHVS and FNYEAQ. This CDR3 spans 15 amino acids. CDR3 bases: TGTGCCAGCAGCTTAGTATCCAGGGCGTCAGATACGCAGTATTTT. Translating it yields CASSLVSRASDTQYF.

This chain links TRBV4-2 with TRBJ1-3; D gene uncertain. Germline V gene lookup returns CDR1 LGHNA and CDR2 YNFKEQ. The V end lost 0 bases, the J end lost 4 bases, and 4 bases lay between the germline ends. The CDR3 length is 13 residues. The CDR3 nucleotides read TGTGCCAGCAGCCAAGATCTCGGAAACACCATATATTTT. This gives the protein CASSQDLGNTIYF.

V and J are TRBV11-2 and TRBJ2-5; maybe TRBD2 (6 bases). The CDR3 spans 19 residues. Trimming shortened V by 2 bases and J by 2 bases, and 24 bases separated the two germline ends. Looked up from germline, CDR1 is SGHAT and CDR2 is FQNNGV. The CDR3 region is CASSLRLGGPSPPQETQYF. CDR3 DNA: TGTGCCAGCAGCTTACGGCTGGGGGGACCGAGCCCACCACAAGAGACCCAGTACTTC.

This clone appeared a few times. The genes are TRBV5-4 and TRBJ1-2, with a tentative D call TRBD1 (6 bases). The length of the CDR3 is 11 residues. Germline CDR1 SGHNT, CDR2 YYREEE (reference sequence). Trimming left V 3 bases short and J 14 bases short, with 14 bases between. CDR3 in DNA: TGTGCCAGCAGCTCAGGGAGGGGGAGTACCTTC. Amino acids: CASSSGRGSTF.

This clone was seen more than once but under ten times. The J gene is TRBJ2-3, the V gene TRBV7-8, with D possibly being TRBD2 (6 bases). Germline assignment: CDR1 SGHVS and CDR2 FQNEAQ. V was clipped by 5 bases and J by 9 bases, with 30 bases between them. The CDR3 has 18 residues. The CDR3 sequence is CASSASRWREVKDLTQYF. CDR3 coding DNA: TGTGCCAGCAGCGCATCCCGATGGAGGGAGGTTAAAGATCTGACGCAGTATTTT.

This sequence joins TRBV5-4 and TRBJ2-2; 9 nucleotides agree with TRBD1. This CDR3 has 15 amino acids. J was trimmed by 3 bases and V by 4 bases; bases with no gene match: 4. In germline, CDR1 is SGHNT, CDR2 YYREEE (reference sequence). For the CDR3, the DNA is TGTGCCAGCAGCCCCGGACAGGGGTACACCGGGGAGCTGTTTTTT. Protein product: CASSPGQGYTGELFF.

This chain connects TRBV19 to TRBJ2-2; tentatively, D is TRBD2 (5 bases). The CDR3 sequence is 14 residues long. Germline V gives CDR1 LNHDA, CDR2 SQIVND (reference sequence). V was shortened by 5 bases and J by 5 bases, with 12 bases between the two germline ends. In DNA, the CDR3 is TGTGCCAGTAGTGCTAACGGGGTGACCGGGGAGCTGTTTTTT. This codes for CASSANGVTGELFF.

This clone was detected only once. DNA for the CDR3: TGTGCCAGCAGCGCAGGGACAAATGACAATCAGCCCCAGCATTTT. This gives the protein CASSAGTNDNQPQHF. This chain uses TRBV9 with TRBJ1-5; tentatively, D is TRBD1 (6 bases). This CDR3 is built from 15 residues. Germline CDR1 reads SGDLS; CDR2 reads YYNGEE. V was clipped by 3 bases and J by 3 bases, with 13 bases between them. The whole variable domain, remainder taken from reference TRBV9 and TRBJ1-5, is DSGVTQTPKHLITATGQRVTLRCSPRSGDLSVYWYQQSLDQGLQFLIQYYNGEERAKGNILERFSAQQFPDLHSELNLSSLELGDSALYFCASSAGTNDNQPQHFGDGTRLSIL.

V is TRBV28 and J is TRBJ1-2; 7 bases are shared with TRBD1. Germline CDR1 MDHEN, CDR2 SYDVKM. With 5 bases clipped from V and 0 bases from J, the junction kept 15 bases outside the gene matches. This CDR3 contains 18 residues. CDR3 in amino acids: CASSPPLGQVSSNYGYTF. For the CDR3, the DNA is TGTGCCAGCAGTCCCCCTCTTGGACAGGTCTCATCTAACTATGGCTACACCTTC.

This chain connects TRBV5-1 to TRBJ1-5, with D maybe TRBD1 (6 bases). CDR1 is SGHRS and CDR2 is YFSETQ in the germline V gene. Deletions cut 1 base from V and 7 bases from J, with 12 bases between. CDR3 length equals 14 residues. Here the CDR3 DNA reads TGCGCCAGCAGCTTGCGGTCAGGGGAACAGCCCCAGCATTTT. This codes for CASSLRSGEQPQHF.

The V and J genes are TRBV3-1 (or the pseudogene TRBV3-2) and TRBJ2-7; a possible D gene is TRBD1 (5 bases). CDR1 is LGHDT and CDR2 is YNNKEL in the germline V gene (reference sequence). V shed 2 bases and J shed 6 bases, with 8 bases lying between them. CDR3 length equals 12 residues. As DNA, the CDR3 is TGTGCCAGCAGCCAAAGGGGTGGCGAGCAGTACTTC. Its translation is CASSQRGGEQYF.

The genes are TRBV2 and TRBJ2-3; a weak D match, TRBD1 (5 bases). Germline assignment: CDR1 SNHLY and CDR2 FYNNEI. The CDR3 has 14 amino acids. Trimming removed 2 bases from V and 5 bases from J, with 11 bases in between. CDR3 in amino acids: CASSENAGRDTQYF. In DNA form, the CDR3 reads TGTGCCAGCAGTGAAAACGCAGGGCGAGATACGCAGTATTTT.

This clone occurred a few times. Other DNA sequences from this sample encode an identical CDR3 as well. This chain connects TRBV6-5 to TRBJ2-3, with a tentative D call TRBD2 (5 bases). The CDR3 is 14 residues long. V was pared by 2 bases and J by 4 bases, with 10 bases between. Germline V gives CDR1 MNHEY, CDR2 SVGAGI. In nucleotides, the CDR3 is TGTGCCAGCAGTTACGGTGGGAGCGCAGATACGCAGTATTTT. Encoded protein: CASSYGGSADTQYF.

The V and J genes are TRBV10-1 and TRBJ2-2; 7 nucleotides agree with TRBD1. The CDR3 length is 15 residues. The germline V gene encodes CDR1 WNHNN and CDR2 SYGVQD (reference sequence). V lost 1 base, J lost 5 bases, and 4 bases stayed unmatched. The CDR3 DNA reads as TGCGCCAGCAGTGAGTTTAGGGGGCCAACCGGGGAGCTGTTTTTT. This codes for CASSEFRGPTGELFF.

The chain couples TRBV6-5 to TRBJ2-7, with a tentative D call TRBD1 (6 bases). V lost 7 bases and J lost 7, with 20 bases in between. The CDR3 runs to 14 residues. Looked up from germline, CDR1 is MNHEY and CDR2 is SVGAGI. The CDR3 nucleotides are TGTGCCAGCATCGCCGGGACATGGACGGGTGAGCAGTACTTC. Its translation: CASIAGTWTGEQYF.

The chain carries TRBV7-6 and TRBJ2-3; 10 bases fit TRBD2. The CDR3 loop spans 16 amino acids. With V trimmed by 5 bases and J by 4 bases, 9 bases remained unmatched. Per the germline V gene, CDR1 is SGHVS and CDR2 is FNYEAQ. CDR3 DNA: TGTGCCAGCAGCACTCTGATAGCGGGGGGCCCAGATACGCAGTATTTT. Protein sequence: CASSTLIAGGPDTQYF.

This rearrangement joins TRBV6-2 or TRBV6-3 to TRBJ2-3, with D maybe TRBD1 (6 bases). Germline V gene lookup returns CDR1 MNHEY and CDR2 SVGEGT. The CDR3 runs to 13 residues. V lost 0 bases, J lost 5 bases, and 6 bases lay in between. CDR3 loop: CASSYSRGDTQYF. Here the CDR3 DNA reads TGTGCCAGCAGTTACTCCAGGGGAGATACGCAGTATTTT.

This sequence joins TRBV4-1 and TRBJ1-5, with 7 bases aligning to TRBD1. This CDR3 region has 16 residues. In germline, CDR1 is MGHRA, CDR2 YSYEKL. The ends lost 4 bases at V and 4 bases at J; junction bases unmatched: 10. CDR3 bases: TGCGCCAGCAGCCCCTTACCATCAGGGGGGAATCAGCCCCAGCATTTT. Translation: CASSPLPSGGNQPQHF.

This chain joins TRBV5-1 and TRBJ2-6, with 9 bases that match TRBD1. J gave up 2 bases and V 3 bases, and 3 bases lay outside the gene matches. The CDR3 is 16 amino acids. Germline V gene sequence: CDR1 SGHRS, CDR2 YFSETQ. In DNA, the CDR3 is TGCGCCAGCAGCTCAGGGGACAGGGCTGGGGCCAACGTCCTGACTTTC. Translated: CASSSGDRAGANVLTF.

This chain joins TRBV11-2 and TRBJ2-7, with 7 bases fitting TRBD2. The CDR3 covers 14 residues. Per the germline V gene, CDR1 is SGHAT and CDR2 is FQNNGV. The V segment lost 4 bases and the J segment 7 bases; nucleotides outside the gene matches: 10. The CDR3 coding sequence is TGTGCCAGCAGCTCATCGGGGGGAGCTCGAGAGCAGTACTTC. Its protein is CASSSSGGAREQYF.

The V and J genes are TRBV15 and TRBJ2-3; 7 positions match TRBD1. V lost 3 bases, J lost 4 bases, and 13 bases stayed unmatched. Germline lookup yields CDR1 LNHNV and CDR2 YYDKDF (reference sequence). CDR3 size: 17 residues. For the CDR3, the DNA is TGTGCCACCAGCAGGGCAGAAACGGGACAGCTCGCAGATACGCAGTATTTT. It encodes CATSRAETGQLADTQYF.

This chain joins TRBV5-1 and TRBJ2-5; 10 positions match TRBD1. V lost 3 bases, J lost 1 base, and 3 bases stayed unmatched. The V gene's germline CDR1 is SGHRS and CDR2 YFSETQ. This CDR3 spans 15 amino acids. CDR3 sequence: CASSSDRGLQETQYF. The DNA of the CDR3 is TGCGCCAGCAGCTCCGACAGGGGGCTCCAAGAGACCCAGTACTTC.